A selection of T cell receptor beta chains follows, all from one sample in a study of blood T cell repertoires in COVID-19. The data were produced by immunoSEQ multiplex PCR, yet TCRdb's version contains in-frame clones alone and is incomplete. Here the sample spans roughly 220,000 clones, roughly 84% being singletons. What was sequenced was peripheral blood. Source of these receptors: a man aged 25-45 years with active or convalescent COVID-19. Each CDR3 is given with its conserved first and last residue. The D gene is left open where the match is weak. A row's size may be missing; if present it is once, few, many or a size class.

- TRBJ1-6 once TRBV7-2 CASSLEGANNSPLHF TGTGCCAGCAGCTTAGAGGGAGCGAATAATTCACCCCTCCACTTT
TRBD1 TRBJ1-1 - TRBV19 CASSKQGDPGGTEAFF TGTGCCAGTAGTAAGCAGGGGGACCCAGGGGGCACTGAAGCTTTCTTT
TRBD1 TRBJ1-1 - TRBV12-3/TRBV12-4 CASSFTRGTEAFF TGTGCCAGCAGTTTCACCAGGGGGACTGAAGCTTTCTTT
- TRBJ2-3 - TRBV6-6 CASSRGMGLATDTQYF TGTGCCAGCAGTCGAGGGATGGGGTTAGCGACAGATACGCAGTATTTT
- TRBJ1-1 - TRBV12-3/TRBV12-4 CASSPGTEAFF TGTGCCAGCAGTCCGGGTACTGAAGCTTTCTTT
- TRBJ1-2 once TRBV24-1 CAPREADCVYGYTF TGTGCCCCCAGGGAAGCGGACTGCGTCTATGGCTACACCTTC
- TRBJ2-4 - TRBV10-1 CASSDSGTTNIQYF TGCGCCAGCAGTGACTCCGGGACAACAAACATTCAGTACTTC
TRBD2 TRBJ2-5 - TRBV3-1/TRBV3-2 CASSQGLADQETQYF TGTGCCAGCAGCCAAGGGCTAGCGGACCAAGAGACCCAGTACTTC
TRBD2 TRBJ2-1 - TRBV6-2/TRBV6-3 CASSSLIAGSSYNEQFF TGTGCCAGCAGTTCACTCATAGCGGGAAGCTCCTACAATGAGCAGTTCTTC
TRBD2 TRBJ2-2 - TRBV9 CASSLATSVGTGELFF TGTGCCAGCAGCTTAGCTACTAGCGTTGGCACCGGGGAGCTGTTTTTT
- TRBJ2-3 - TRBV7-9 CASSLVRIGVSTDTQYF TGTGCCAGCAGCTTAGTGAGAATTGGAGTTTCCACAGATACGCAGTATTTT
- TRBJ2-7 - TRBV5-5 CASSYEGRQQYF TGTGCCAGCAGCTACGAAGGGAGGCAGCAGTACTTC
- TRBJ1-2 - TRBV3-1/TRBV3-2 CASSRDNLYGYTF TGTGCCAGCAGCCGGGACAACCTCTATGGCTACACCTTC
- TRBJ1-1 - TRBV28 CASLGGLNTEAFF TGTGCCAGCCTAGGGGGATTGAACACTGAAGCTTTCTTT
TRBD1 TRBJ1-5 - TRBV5-6 CASSFWGQKPNQPQHF TGTGCCAGCAGCTTTTGGGGACAGAAACCAAATCAGCCCCAGCATTTT
TRBD1 TRBJ2-6 - TRBV3-1/TRBV3-2 CASSHADRGSGANVLTF TGTGCCAGCAGCCACGCGGACAGGGGCTCTGGGGCCAACGTCCTGACTTTC
- TRBJ1-5 - TRBV2 CASSGGGYSNQPQHF TGTGCCAGCAGCGGCGGAGGATATAGCAATCAGCCCCAGCATTTT
- TRBJ1-1 - TRBV3-1/TRBV3-2 CASSPRRSAYNAEAFF TGTGCCAGCAGCCCTAGGCGTTCGGCTTATAACGCTGAAGCTTTCTTT
TRBD2 TRBJ2-1 - TRBV18 CASSPRASGGPNEQFF TGTGCCAGCTCACCGCGGGCTAGCGGGGGGCCCAATGAGCAGTTCTTC
- TRBJ1-6 few TRBV6-5 CASTPGDLNSPLHF TGTGCCAGCACCCCCGGGGATCTTAATTCACCCCTCCACTTT
TRBD1 TRBJ2-7 - TRBV11-2 CASSLNTGGFYEQYF TGTGCCAGCAGCTTAAATACAGGGGGCTTCTACGAGCAGTACTTC
- TRBJ2-5 - TRBV13 CASSLPEETQYF TGTGCCAGCAGCCTCCCGGAGGAGACCCAGTACTTC
- TRBJ2-4 - TRBV9 CASSTGSMNENIQYF TGTGCCAGCAGCACCGGGAGCATGAACGAAAACATTCAGTACTTC
TRBD1 TRBJ2-2 - TRBV7-6 CASSLGAGGYTGELFF TGTGCCAGCAGCTTAGGTGCAGGGGGCTATACCGGGGAGCTGTTTTTT
- TRBJ2-1 - TRBV21-1 CASSSQSRRATPPGEQFF TGTGCCAGCAGCTCACAAAGCCGGAGGGCTACCCCCCCCGGTGAGCAGTTCTTC
TRBD1 TRBJ2-1 - TRBV28 CASSKPGQGVREQFF TGTGCCAGCAGTAAACCGGGACAGGGAGTACGTGAGCAGTTCTTC
- TRBJ1-1 - TRBV5-4 CASSLIQGRDTEAFF TGTGCCAGCAGCTTGATACAGGGAAGGGACACTGAAGCTTTCTTT
TRBD1 TRBJ1-2 - TRBV20-1 CSASSRTGYGYTF TGCAGTGCTAGTTCCAGGACAGGGTATGGCTACACCTTC
TRBD1 TRBJ1-4 - TRBV5-6 CASSSGTDEKLFF TGTGCCAGCAGTTCCGGGACAGATGAAAAACTGTTTTTT
- TRBJ1-5 - TRBV7-9 CASSLAGAGGSQPQHF TGTGCCAGCAGCTTAGCGGGGGCGGGGGGGTCTCAGCCCCAGCATTTT
- TRBJ1-6 - TRBV28 CASSLRGSYNSPLHF TGTGCCAGCAGTTTAAGGGGCTCCTATAATTCACCCCTCCACTTT
- TRBJ1-6 - TRBV19 CASRAGTNSPLHF TGTGCCAGTAGGGCAGGAACCAATTCACCCCTCCACTTT
- TRBJ1-5 - TRBV21-1 CASSKARANSNQPQHF TGTGCCAGCAGCAAAGCACGTGCGAATAGCAATCAGCCCCAGCATTTT
TRBD2 TRBJ2-7 - TRBV6-6 CASLRGSGRNEQYF TGTGCCTCACTGAGGGGTAGCGGGAGAAACGAGCAGTACTTC
- TRBJ2-5 - TRBV2 CASSQRGSQETQYF TGTGCCAGCAGCCAAAGGGGGAGTCAAGAGACCCAGTACTTC
- TRBJ1-2 - TRBV5-4 CASSPPTGHYGYTF TGTGCCAGCAGCCCCCCGACAGGCCACTATGGCTACACCTTC
- TRBJ2-7 - TRBV6-5 CASTPPQGYEQYF TGTGCCAGCACCCCACCACAGGGCTACGAGCAGTACTTC